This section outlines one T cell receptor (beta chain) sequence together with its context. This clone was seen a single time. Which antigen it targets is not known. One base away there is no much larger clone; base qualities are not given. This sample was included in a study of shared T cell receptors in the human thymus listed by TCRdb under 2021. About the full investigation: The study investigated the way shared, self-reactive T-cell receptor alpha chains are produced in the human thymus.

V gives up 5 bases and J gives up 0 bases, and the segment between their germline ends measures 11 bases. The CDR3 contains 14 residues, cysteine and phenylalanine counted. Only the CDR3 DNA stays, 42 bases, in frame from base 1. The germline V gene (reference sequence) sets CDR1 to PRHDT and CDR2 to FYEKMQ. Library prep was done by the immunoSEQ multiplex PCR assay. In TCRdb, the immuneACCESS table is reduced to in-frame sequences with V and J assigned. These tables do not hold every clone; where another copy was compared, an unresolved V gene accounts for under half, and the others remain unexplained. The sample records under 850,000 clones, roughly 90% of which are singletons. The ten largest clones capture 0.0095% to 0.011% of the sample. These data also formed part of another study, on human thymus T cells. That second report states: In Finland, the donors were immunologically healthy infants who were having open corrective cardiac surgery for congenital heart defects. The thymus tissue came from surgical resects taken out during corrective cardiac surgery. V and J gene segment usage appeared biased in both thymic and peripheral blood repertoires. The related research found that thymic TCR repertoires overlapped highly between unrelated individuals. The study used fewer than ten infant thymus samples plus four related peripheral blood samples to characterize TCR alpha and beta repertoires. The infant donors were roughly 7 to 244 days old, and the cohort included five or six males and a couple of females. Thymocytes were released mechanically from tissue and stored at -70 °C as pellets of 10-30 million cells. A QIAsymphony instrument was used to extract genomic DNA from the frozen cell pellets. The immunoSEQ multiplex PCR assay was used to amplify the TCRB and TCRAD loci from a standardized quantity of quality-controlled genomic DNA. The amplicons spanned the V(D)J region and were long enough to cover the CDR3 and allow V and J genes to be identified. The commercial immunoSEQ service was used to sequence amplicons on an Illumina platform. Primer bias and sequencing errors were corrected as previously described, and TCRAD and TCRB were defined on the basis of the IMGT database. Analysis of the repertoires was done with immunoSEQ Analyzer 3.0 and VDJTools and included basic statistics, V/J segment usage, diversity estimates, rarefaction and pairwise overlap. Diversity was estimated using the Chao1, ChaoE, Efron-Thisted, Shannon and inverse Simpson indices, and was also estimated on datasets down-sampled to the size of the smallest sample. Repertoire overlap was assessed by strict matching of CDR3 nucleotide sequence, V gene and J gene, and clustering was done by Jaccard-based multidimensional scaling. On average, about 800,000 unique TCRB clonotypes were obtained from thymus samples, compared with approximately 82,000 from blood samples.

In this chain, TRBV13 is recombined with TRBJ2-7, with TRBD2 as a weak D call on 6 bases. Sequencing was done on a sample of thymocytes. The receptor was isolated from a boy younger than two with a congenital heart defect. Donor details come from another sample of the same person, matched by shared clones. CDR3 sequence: CASSAGGGSYEQYF. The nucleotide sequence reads TGTGCCAGCAGCGCTGGGGGAGGCTCCTACGAGCAGTACTTC. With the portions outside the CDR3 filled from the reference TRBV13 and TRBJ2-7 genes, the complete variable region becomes AAGVIQSPRHLIKEKRETATLKCYPIPRHDTVYWYQQGPGQDPQFLISFYEKMQSDKGSIPDRFSAQQFSDYHSELNMSSLELGDSALYFCASSAGGGSYEQYFGPGTRLTVT.